This T cell receptor (beta chain) was profiled in a study of response to subunit inactivated influenza vaccine. Findings and caveats of the study: Authors suggested seasonal influenza vaccinations each recruit few new T cells.

TCRdb processed the RT-PCR reads anew with MiXCR; each CDR3 protein has one entry. This repertoire shows hundreds of thousands of distinct CDR3 sequences, approximately 15% found once; its top ten account for 6.5% to 8.5%. CDR1 is ENHRY, CDR2 SYGVKD, per germline. Trimming left V 4 bases short and J 4 bases short, with 10 bases between. The CDR3 runs 13 residues. This clonotype was found a few times. Antigen: not known. Specimen: PBMCs from blood, collected roughly 15 days before vaccination. The clonotype originates from a man aged 50-59 years who received an inactivated influenza vaccine. The rearrangement links TRBV10-3 to TRBJ2-5; D gene ambiguous. CDR3 nucleotide sequence: TGTGCCATCAGTGCGTATGCCGGAGAGACCCAGTACTTC. Amino acid sequence: CAISAYAGETQYF.